A selection of T cell receptor beta chains follows, all from one sample in a study of blood T cell repertoires in COVID-19. Method: immunoSEQ multiplex PCR; TCRdb's copy keeps in-frame clones and lacks some. The data show some 460,000 clones, roughly nine tenths seen once. Material: PBMCs or T cells enriched from blood (not recorded which). These receptors were obtained from a woman under 30 who had recovered from COVID-19. Each CDR3 is given with its conserved first and last residue. Each record gives: clone size, D gene, V gene, J gene, CDR3 length, CDR3 DNA, CDR3 protein. A D gene is named only where the DNA matches it firmly. Rows may omit the clone size; those that give it use once, few, many or a size class.

NA	NA	TRBV10-2	TRBJ1-5	15	TGCGCCAGCACAACAGGGCGCCTCAGCAATCAGCCCCAGCATTTT	CASTTGRLSNQPQHF
NA	NA	TRBV5-4	TRBJ1-1	13	TGTGCCAGCAGAGAGGGAAGTGAAGGTGGAGCTTTCTTT	CASREGSEGGAFF
NA	TRBD1	TRBV28	TRBJ2-7	15	TGTGCCAGCAGTTCCGGGGGACAGGGTCTTTACGAGCAGTACTTC	CASSSGGQGLYEQYF
NA	NA	TRBV20-1	TRBJ2-3	11	TGCAGTGCCTCTAGCAGAGATACGCAGTATTTT	CSASSRDTQYF
NA	TRBD2	TRBV24-1	TRBJ2-3	13	TGTGCCACCAGTGCTAGCGGGGGGTCTACGCAGTATTTT	CATSASGGSTQYF
NA	NA	TRBV2	TRBJ1-6	15	TGTGCCAGCAGTGAAGGGACAGAGAATAATTCACCCCTCCACTTT	CASSEGTENNSPLHF
NA	TRBD1	TRBV27	TRBJ1-6	13	TGTGCCAGCAGTGGCACAGGGGATTCACCCCTCCACTTT	CASSGTGDSPLHF
NA	NA	TRBV30	TRBJ2-7	13	TGTGCCTGGAGTGTACGGAGCTCCTACGAGCAGTACTTC	CAWSVRSSYEQYF
NA	NA	TRBV21-1	TRBJ2-7	12	TGTGCCAGCAGGTTGGACAGTCCAGAGCAGTACTTC	CASRLDSPEQYF
NA	TRBD1	TRBV2	TRBJ1-4	14	TGTGCCAGCAGCCCGGACAGGGGAGTCGAAAAACTGTTTTTT	CASSPDRGVEKLFF
NA	NA	TRBV5-6	TRBJ2-5	17	TGTGCCAGCAGCTTGCGAGGGTCCGGCCTAGCCAAAGAGACCCAGTACTTC	CASSLRGSGLAKETQYF
NA	NA	TRBV2	TRBJ1-4	14	TGTGCCAGCAGTGTAATTGGCCCAAGTGAAAAACTGTTTTTT	CASSVIGPSEKLFF
NA	TRBD1	TRBV5-4	TRBJ2-7	14	TGTGCCAGCAGCTCGAGGGACAGCTCCTACGAGCAGTACTTC	CASSSRDSSYEQYF
NA	TRBD1	TRBV30	TRBJ1-1	16	TGTGCCTGGAGTCTGGGGGACAGGGGTGGTATCACTGAAGCTTTCTTT	CAWSLGDRGGITEAFF
NA	TRBD1	TRBV6-5	TRBJ1-2	13	TGTGCCAGCAGACCGACAGGGGATTATGGCTACACCTTC	CASRPTGDYGYTF
NA	TRBD2	TRBV15	TRBJ2-1	14	TGTGCCACCAGTGTAGCGGGGGGGAGGAGTGAGCAGTTCTTC	CATSVAGGRSEQFF
NA	NA	TRBV7-3	TRBJ2-3	14	TGTGCCAGCAGCTTAGGCCCTAGCACAGATACGCAGTATTTT	CASSLGPSTDTQYF
NA	NA	TRBV5-1	TRBJ1-4	14	TGCGCCAGCAGCTTCAGAGGCTCCGAAGAAAAACTGTTTTTT	CASSFRGSEEKLFF
NA	TRBD2	TRBV7-9	TRBJ2-1	16	TGTGCCAGCAGACCCCCCCCAGCGGGGGCCCACCAGCGACAGTTCTTC	CASRPPPAGAHQRQFF
once	NA	TRBV5-5	TRBJ1-3	15	TGTGCCAGCAGCTTCGCGGGGGGATGGGGAAACACCATATATTTT	CASSFAGGWGNTIYF
NA	NA	TRBV2	TRBJ1-4	15	TGTGCCAGCAGTGAAGAGGCGGGTTCTAATGAAAAACTGTTTTTT	CASSEEAGSNEKLFF
NA	NA	TRBV19	TRBJ1-5	14	TGTGCCAGTAGTATAAAGGGGGATAGGGAGCCCCAGCATTTT	CASSIKGDREPQHF
once	NA	TRBV19	TRBJ1-2	15	TGTGCCAGTAGTATTTCGAGGGGGAAACTCTATGGCTACACCTTC	CASSISRGKLYGYTF
NA	NA	TRBV3-1/TRBV3-2	TRBJ1-2	12	TGTGCCAGCAGCCAACCGCGAGGGGGCTACACCTTC	CASSQPRGGYTF
NA	NA	TRBV19	TRBJ2-5	23	TGTGCCAGTAGTATAAGGGCCCCTCCAGGCGAGGGGGTGATCAGGGACCTGGGAGAGACCCAGTACTTC	CASSIRAPPGEGVIRDLGETQYF
few	NA	TRBV28	TRBJ1-1	14	TGTGCCAGCACTATTGTGGGAGGGAACACTGAAGCTTTCTTT	CASTIVGGNTEAFF
NA	NA	TRBV7-8	TRBJ2-7	16	TGTGCCAGCAGCTTCTCCTGGACAGATGCCCAGGGGAAGCAGTACTTC	CASSFSWTDAQGKQYF
NA	TRBD1	TRBV2	TRBJ2-2	16	TGTGCCAGCAGTTTAAGCACCGGGACAGCGGCCGGGGAGCTGTTTTTT	CASSLSTGTAAGELFF
NA	NA	TRBV20-1	TRBJ2-5	16	TGCAGTGCTCGTGATCCCCGGGACTCCAGGAGGGAGACCCAGTACTTC	CSARDPRDSRRETQYF
NA	NA	TRBV3-1/TRBV3-2	TRBJ1-2	15	TGTGCCAGCAGCCAAGATTTATGGGGGGGCTATGGCTACACCTTC	CASSQDLWGGYGYTF
once	TRBD1	TRBV5-1	TRBJ2-5	14	TGCGCCAGCAGCTTGATGGGACAGGTCGAGACCCAGTACTTC	CASSLMGQVETQYF
NA	NA	TRBV6-6	TRBJ2-2	13	TGTGCCAGCAGTGACAGCACCGGGGGGGAGCTGTTTTTT	CASSDSTGGELFF
NA	NA	TRBV19	TRBJ1-5	14	TGTGCCAGTAAAAAGGGGGTTAGCAATCAGCCCCAGCATTTT	CASKKGVSNQPQHF
few	NA	TRBV11-3	TRBJ2-1	14	TGTGCCAGCAGCTTATCGGAGGGCCCCAATGAGCAGTTCTTC	CASSLSEGPNEQFF
NA	NA	TRBV4-1	TRBJ2-7	17	TGCGCCAGCAGCTTAATCCATGGGGGGGGCAGCTCCTACGAGCAGTACTTC	CASSLIHGGGSSYEQYF
NA	TRBD2	TRBV6-4	TRBJ2-1	14	TGTGCCAGCAGTGAAAGCGGGGAGGTCAATGAGCAGTTCTTC	CASSESGEVNEQFF
few	NA	TRBV19	TRBJ2-5	15	TGTGCCAGTAGTCCCCGTGGGCAGGGGCAAGAGACCCAGTACTTC	CASSPRGQGQETQYF
NA	NA	TRBV19	TRBJ2-7	14	TGTGCCAGTAGTATAGGCCACTTAACCTACGAGCAGTACTTC	CASSIGHLTYEQYF
NA	NA	TRBV28	TRBJ1-5	15	TGTGCCAGCACAGGGGACCGGGGTGGCAATCAGCCCCAGCATTTT	CASTGDRGGNQPQHF
NA	NA	TRBV12-3/TRBV12-4	TRBJ1-2	11	TGTGCCAGCAGTCGAGTCTATGGCTACACCTTC	CASSRVYGYTF